The 10 T cell receptor beta chains listed next were all sequenced from one sample in a study of blood T cell repertoires in COVID-19. The assay was immunoSEQ multiplex PCR, and TCRdb's table has in-frame clones only and misses some. The sample contains over 70,000 clones, around 80% of which appear only once. Sequenced input: peripheral blood. These receptors all stem from a woman of 80 years or more with active or convalescent COVID-19.

V is TRBV7-2 and J is TRBJ1-1; TRBD1 matches at 7 bases. The CDR3 covers 15 residues. The germline CDR1 and CDR2 sequences are SGHTA and FQGNSA. Germline trimming cut 3 bases from V and 7 bases from J; bases unmatched to any gene: 11. This chain's CDR3 is CASSFKGQTTGEAFF. For the CDR3, the DNA is TGTGCCAGCAGCTTTAAGGGACAGACAACGGGTGAAGCTTTCTTT. The whole variable domain, remainder taken from reference TRBV7-2 and TRBJ1-1, is GAGVSQSPSNKVTEKGKDVELRCDPISGHTALYWYRQSLGQGLEFLIYFQGNSAPDKSGLPSDRFSAERTGGSVSTLTIQRTQQEDSAVYLCASSFKGQTTGEAFFGQGTRLTVV.

The gene calls are TRBV3-1 (or the pseudogene TRBV3-2) and TRBJ1-2; 7 nucleotides line up with TRBD1. The CDR3 is 13 amino acids. CDR1 and CDR2 from the germline V gene are LGHDT and YNNKEL (reference sequence). V shed 3 bases, J shed 8 bases, and the junction held 6 bases outside the gene matches. CDR3 in amino acids: CASSHRGGQGYTF. DNA for the CDR3: TGTGCCAGCAGCCACCGAGGGGGCCAGGGCTACACCTTC.

About this clone: This CDR3 is also generated by other DNA sequences in the sample. The chain carries TRBV4-3 and TRBJ2-2; D is perhaps TRBD1 (6 bases). The germline CDR1 and CDR2 sequences are LGHNA and YSLEER. V lost 4 bases and J lost 0, with 9 bases in between. This CDR3 has 15 amino acids. For the CDR3, the DNA is TGCGCCAGCAGCCGAGACAGGACGAACACCGGGGAGCTGTTTTTT. Its translation is CASSRDRTNTGELFF.

The chain couples TRBV6-7 to TRBJ2-1; D not certain. TRBV6-7 is annotated as an ORF whose role is uncertain. V was pared by 5 bases and J by 0 bases, with 14 bases between. The CDR3 totals 16 residues. The CDR3 region is CASSDQMSVSYNEQFF. As DNA, the CDR3 is TGTGCCAGCAGTGACCAGATGAGCGTCTCCTACAATGAGCAGTTCTTC.

This clone was seen a handful of times. The chain joins TRBV28 to TRBJ1-5; D not certain. Germline CDR1 and CDR2: MDHEN and SYDVKM. The CDR3 spans 15 residues. V dropped 5 bases and J dropped 3 bases, with 14 bases sitting between them. The CDR3 loop is CASSTTTSINQPQHF. The CDR3 nucleotides read TGTGCCAGCAGTACAACTACCTCAATCAATCAGCCCCAGCATTTT.

The chain links TRBV11-3 to TRBJ1-1; the D is unclear. This CDR3 contains 16 residues. Trimming pared 5 bases from V and 1 base from J, leaving 17 bases between. The germline V gene encodes CDR1 SGHNT and CDR2 YENEEA. Here the CDR3 reads CASSAGMGGSNTEAFF. The CDR3 bases are TGTGCCAGCAGCGCCGGCATGGGAGGCTCGAACACTGAAGCTTTCTTT.

DNA for the CDR3: TGTGCCTCTCTTGGGGGAGGGGAAGGCTACACCTTC. Its protein product is CASLGGGEGYTF. V usage is TRBV6-6 and J usage is TRBJ1-2, with D possibly being TRBD1 (5 bases). V lost 11 bases and J 8 bases, leaving 18 bases between the germline ends. The CDR3 loop spans 12 amino acids. Looked up from germline, CDR1 is MNHNY and CDR2 is SVGAGI (reference sequence).

The chain couples TRBV6-5 to TRBJ1-2; 9 nucleotides line up with TRBD1. The CDR3 loop spans 15 amino acids. CDR1 and CDR2 (germline): MNHEY, SVGAGI. J was trimmed by 5 bases and V by 6 bases; bases with no gene match: 10. CDR3 region: CASSRTGANNYGYTF. The CDR3 nucleotides are TGTGCCAGCAGCCGGACAGGGGCGAACAATTATGGCTACACCTTC.

This chain joins TRBV18 and TRBJ2-1, with TRBD2 matching over 11 bases. This CDR3 comprises 17 residues. Germline V gene sequence: CDR1 KGHSH, CDR2 LQKENI. V trimming: 1 base; J trimming: 1 base; junction bases outside the gene matches: 3. This CDR3 is CASSPLGLADSYNEQFF. CDR3 coding DNA: TGTGCCAGCTCACCACTGGGACTAGCGGATTCCTACAATGAGCAGTTCTTC.

The V call is TRBV19, the J call TRBJ1-1; TRBD1 matches at 7 bases. This CDR3 is built from 14 residues. V was clipped by 5 bases and J by 4 bases; unmatched bases: 7. The germline V gene encodes CDR1 LNHDA and CDR2 SQIVND (reference sequence). CDR3: CASSPGQMFTEAFF. CDR3 coding DNA: TGTGCCAGTAGTCCGGGACAGATGTTCACTGAAGCTTTCTTT.